A single sample is the source of the 5 T cell receptor beta chains below, sequenced in a study of OX40 agonist ivuxolimab in advanced cancers. Clones were sequenced by immunoSEQ multiplex PCR, and TCRdb holds only the in-frame ones, with some missing. In the table there are 70,000 to 80,000 clones, around 91% of which are singletons. This specimen was CD4+ or CD8+ T cells sorted from blood, taken in a trial of the OX40 agonist ivuxolimab. Receptors originate from an adult with an advanced solid tumor such as melanoma, head and neck, liver or kidney cancer.

The J gene is TRBJ2-1, the V gene TRBV7-2; 8 nucleotides line up with TRBD1. Germline V lookup: CDR1 SGHTA, CDR2 FQGNSA. The V gene end was trimmed by 10 bases and the J gene end by 5 bases; junction bases not matched to a gene: 7. This CDR3 comprises 13 residues. The CDR3 protein is CATGRQGNNEQFF. The DNA of the CDR3 is TGTGCCACCGGGCGACAGGGGAACAATGAGCAGTTCTTC. Complete variable domain (other parts from reference TRBV7-2 and TRBJ2-1): GAGVSQSPSNKVTEKGKDVELRCDPISGHTALYWYRQSLGQGLEFLIYFQGNSAPDKSGLPSDRFSAERTGGSVSTLTIQRTQQEDSAVYLCATGRQGNNEQFFGPGTRLTVL.

The chain couples TRBV7-9 to TRBJ2-3, with D hard to call. CDR3 length: 16 residues. Trimming took 4 bases from V and 3 from J, leaving 17 bases between them. Germline assignment: CDR1 SEHNR and CDR2 FQNEAQ (reference sequence). DNA of the CDR3: TGTGCCAGCAGCTCGTCCTCCTCCTACGGGACAGATACGCAGTATTTT. Residues: CASSSSSSYGTDTQYF.

There are a few counts of this clone. V is TRBV5-4 and J is TRBJ1-2; 7 bases match TRBD1. Trimming took 3 bases from V and 4 from J; bases not matched to a gene: 3. The CDR3 runs 13 residues. In germline, CDR1 is SGHNT, CDR2 YYREEE (reference sequence). CDR3 region: CASSWDSGYGYTF. The CDR3 DNA is TGTGCCAGCAGCTGGGACAGTGGCTATGGCTACACCTTC.

This rearrangement joins TRBV7-9 to TRBJ2-7, with 7 bases identical to TRBD2. V lost 5 bases and J lost 4; bases outside the gene matches: 14. CDR3 length: 16 residues. Per the germline V gene, CDR1 is SEHNR and CDR2 is FQNEAQ (reference sequence). The CDR3 region has the DNA TGTGCCAGCAGCGGGTACAGCGGGGCCGGAGTTTACGAGCAGTACTTC. Translated, it gives CASSGYSGAGVYEQYF.

CDR3 loop: CASSRGSGTPSTDTQYF. CDR3 coding DNA: TGCGCCAGCAGCCGAGGTAGCGGAACCCCTAGCACAGATACGCAGTATTTT. The chain uses TRBV5-1 and TRBJ2-3; D is possibly TRBD2 (6 bases). The V gene's germline CDR1 is SGHRS and CDR2 YFSETQ. This CDR3 has 17 amino acids. V was shortened by 4 bases and J by 0 bases, with 18 bases between the two germline ends.